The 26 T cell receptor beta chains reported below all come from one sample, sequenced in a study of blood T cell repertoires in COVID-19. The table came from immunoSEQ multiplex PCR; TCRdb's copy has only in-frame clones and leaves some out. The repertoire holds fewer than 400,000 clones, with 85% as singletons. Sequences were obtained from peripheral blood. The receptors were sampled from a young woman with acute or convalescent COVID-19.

CDR3 sequence: CASSTGTGDEKLFF. The CDR3 bases are TGCGCCAGCAGCACCGGGACAGGGGATGAAAAACTGTTTTTT. V usage is TRBV5-1 and J usage is TRBJ1-4, with 10 nucleotides matching TRBD1. Germline CDR1 SGHRS, CDR2 YFSETQ. V trimming: 4 bases; J trimming: 6 bases; junction bases outside the gene matches: 3. This CDR3 is built from 14 residues. The entire variable domain, with the rest obtained from reference TRBV5-1 and TRBJ1-4, is as follows: KAGVTQTPRYLIKTRGQQVTLSCSPISGHRSVSWYQQTPGQGLQFLFEYFSETQRNKGNFPGRFSGRQFSNSRSEMNVSTLELGDSALYLCASSTGTGDEKLFFGSGTQLSVL.

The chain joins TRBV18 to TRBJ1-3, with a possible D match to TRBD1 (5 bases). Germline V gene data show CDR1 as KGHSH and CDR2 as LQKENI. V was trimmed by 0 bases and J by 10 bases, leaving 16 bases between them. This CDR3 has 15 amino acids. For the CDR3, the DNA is TGTGCCAGCTCACCACCGGGCCGGACCGGGACTACCATATATTTT. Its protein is CASSPPGRTGTTIYF. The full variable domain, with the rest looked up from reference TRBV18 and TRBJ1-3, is NAGVMQNPRHLVRRRGQEARLRCSPMKGHSHVYWYRQLPEEGLKFMVYLQKENIIDESGMPKERFSAEFPKEGPSILRIQQVVRGDSAAYFCASSPPGRTGTTIYFGEGSWLTVV.

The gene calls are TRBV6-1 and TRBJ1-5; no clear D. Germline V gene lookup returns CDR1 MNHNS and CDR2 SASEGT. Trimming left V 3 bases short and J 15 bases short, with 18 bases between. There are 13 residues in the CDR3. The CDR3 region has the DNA TGTGCCAGCAGTGACCTTGAAGTTACCTCGGGGCATTTT. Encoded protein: CASSDLEVTSGHF.

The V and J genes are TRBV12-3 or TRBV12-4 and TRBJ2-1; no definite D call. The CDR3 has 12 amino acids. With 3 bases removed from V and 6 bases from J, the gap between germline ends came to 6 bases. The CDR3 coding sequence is TGTGCCAGCAGTTTCTCCCCCAATGAGCAGTTCTTC. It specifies CASSFSPNEQFF.

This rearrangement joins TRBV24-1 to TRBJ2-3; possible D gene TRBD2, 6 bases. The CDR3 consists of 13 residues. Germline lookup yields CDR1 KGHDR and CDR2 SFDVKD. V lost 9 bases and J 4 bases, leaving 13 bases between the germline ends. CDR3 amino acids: CATQGGKSDTQYF. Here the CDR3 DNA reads TGTGCCACCCAAGGCGGGAAGTCAGATACGCAGTATTTT.

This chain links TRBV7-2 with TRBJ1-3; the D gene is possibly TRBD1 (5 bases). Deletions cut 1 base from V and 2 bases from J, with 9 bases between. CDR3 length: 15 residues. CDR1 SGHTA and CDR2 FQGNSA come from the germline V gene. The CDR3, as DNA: TGTGCCAGCAGCTTAGTCGGGGGAGCTGGAAACACCATATATTTT. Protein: CASSLVGGAGNTIYF.

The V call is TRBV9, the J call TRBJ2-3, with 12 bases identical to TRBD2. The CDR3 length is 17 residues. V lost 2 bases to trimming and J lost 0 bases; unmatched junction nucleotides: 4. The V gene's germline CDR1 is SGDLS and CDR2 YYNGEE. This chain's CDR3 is CASSVWTSGMSTDTQYF. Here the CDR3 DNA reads TGTGCCAGCAGCGTTTGGACTAGCGGGATGAGCACAGATACGCAGTATTTT.

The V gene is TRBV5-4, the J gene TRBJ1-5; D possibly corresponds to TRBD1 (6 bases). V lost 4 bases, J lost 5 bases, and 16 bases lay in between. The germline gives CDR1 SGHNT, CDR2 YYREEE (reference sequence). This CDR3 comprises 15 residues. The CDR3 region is CASSVGGGRDQPQHF. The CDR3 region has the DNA TGTGCCAGCAGCGTCGGGGGGGGCCGAGATCAGCCCCAGCATTTT.

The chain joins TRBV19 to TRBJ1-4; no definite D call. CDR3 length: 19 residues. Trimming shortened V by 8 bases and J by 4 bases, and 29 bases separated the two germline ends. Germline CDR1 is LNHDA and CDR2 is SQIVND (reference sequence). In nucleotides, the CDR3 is TGTGCCAGTGCCCTCCGACCGCCTAGGGAAGAGGGCCTTAATGAAAAACTGTTTTTT. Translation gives CASALRPPREEGLNEKLFF.

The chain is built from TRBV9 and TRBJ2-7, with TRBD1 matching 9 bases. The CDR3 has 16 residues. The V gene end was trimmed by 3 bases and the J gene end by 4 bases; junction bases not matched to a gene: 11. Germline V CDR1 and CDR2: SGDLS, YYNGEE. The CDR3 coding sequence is TGTGCCAGCAGCGCCTTACAGGGGGCATCGAAATACGAGCAGTACTTC. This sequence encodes CASSALQGASKYEQYF.

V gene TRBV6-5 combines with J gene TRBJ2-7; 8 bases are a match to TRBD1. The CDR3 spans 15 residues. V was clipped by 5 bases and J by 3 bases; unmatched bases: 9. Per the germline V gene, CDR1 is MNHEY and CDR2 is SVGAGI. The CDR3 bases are TGTGCCAGCAGTATAGAGGGGACAGGCGGCTACGAGCAGTACTTC. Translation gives CASSIEGTGGYEQYF.

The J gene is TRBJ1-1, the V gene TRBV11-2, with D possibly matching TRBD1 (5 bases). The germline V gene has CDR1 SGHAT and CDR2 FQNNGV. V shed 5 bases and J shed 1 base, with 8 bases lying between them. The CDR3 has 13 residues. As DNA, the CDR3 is TGTGCCAGCAGCCCGACAGAGAACACTGAAGCTTTCTTT. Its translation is CASSPTENTEAFF. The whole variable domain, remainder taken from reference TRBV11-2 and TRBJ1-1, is EAGVAQSPRYKIIEKRQSVAFWCNPISGHATLYWYQQILGQGPKLLIQFQNNGVVDDSQLPKDRFSAERLKGVDSTLKIQPAKLEDSAVYLCASSPTENTEAFFGQGTRLTVV.

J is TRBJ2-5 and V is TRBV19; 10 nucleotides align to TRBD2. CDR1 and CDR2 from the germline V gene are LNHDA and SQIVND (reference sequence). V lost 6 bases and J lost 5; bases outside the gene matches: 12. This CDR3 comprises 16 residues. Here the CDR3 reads CASRLGSGRAGETQYF. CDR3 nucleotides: TGTGCCAGTAGGCTGGGCAGCGGGAGGGCCGGGGAGACCCAGTACTTC.

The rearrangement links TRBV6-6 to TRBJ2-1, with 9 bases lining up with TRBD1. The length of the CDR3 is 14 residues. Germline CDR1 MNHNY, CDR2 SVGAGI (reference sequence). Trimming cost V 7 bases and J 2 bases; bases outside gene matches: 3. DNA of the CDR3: TGTGCCAGCACCGGGACAGGGACCTACAATGAGCAGTTCTTC. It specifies CASTGTGTYNEQFF.

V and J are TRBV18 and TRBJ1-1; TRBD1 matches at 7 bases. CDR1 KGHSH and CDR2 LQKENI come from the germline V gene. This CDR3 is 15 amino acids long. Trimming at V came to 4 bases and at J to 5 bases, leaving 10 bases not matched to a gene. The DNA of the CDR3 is TGTGCCAGCTCACTCCGACAGGGCACGGGAACTGAAGCTTTCTTT. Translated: CASSLRQGTGTEAFF.

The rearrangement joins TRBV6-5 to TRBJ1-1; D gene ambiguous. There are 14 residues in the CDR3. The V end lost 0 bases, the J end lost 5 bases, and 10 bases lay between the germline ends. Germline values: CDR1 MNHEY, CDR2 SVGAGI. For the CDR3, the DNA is TGTGCCAGCAGTTACTCGATGGGAGGGACTGAAGCTTTCTTT. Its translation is CASSYSMGGTEAFF.

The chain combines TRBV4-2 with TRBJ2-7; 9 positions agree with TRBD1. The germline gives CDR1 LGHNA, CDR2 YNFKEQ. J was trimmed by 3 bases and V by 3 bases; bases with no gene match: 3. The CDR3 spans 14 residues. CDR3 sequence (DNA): TGTGCCAGCAGCCAGTTGGGACAGGGCTACGAGCAGTACTTC. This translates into CASSQLGQGYEQYF.

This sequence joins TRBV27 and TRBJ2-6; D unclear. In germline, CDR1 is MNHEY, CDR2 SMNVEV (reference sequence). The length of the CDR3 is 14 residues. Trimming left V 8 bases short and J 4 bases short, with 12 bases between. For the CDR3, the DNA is TGTGCCAGCTCCTCTTCTAGAGGGGCCAACGTCCTGACTTTC. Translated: CASSSSRGANVLTF. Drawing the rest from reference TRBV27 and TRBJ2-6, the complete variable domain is EAQVTQNPRYLITVTGKKLTVTCSQNMNHEYMSWYRQDPGLGLRQIYYSMNVEVTDKGDVPEGYKVSRKEKRNFPLILESPSPNQTSLYFCASSSSRGANVLTFGAGSRLTVL.

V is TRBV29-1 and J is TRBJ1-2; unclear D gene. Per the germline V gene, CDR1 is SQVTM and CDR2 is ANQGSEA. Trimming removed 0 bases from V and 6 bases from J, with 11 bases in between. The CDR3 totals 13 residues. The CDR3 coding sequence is TGCAGCGTTGAAGATAATGAGGGAGATGGCTACACCTTC. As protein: CSVEDNEGDGYTF.

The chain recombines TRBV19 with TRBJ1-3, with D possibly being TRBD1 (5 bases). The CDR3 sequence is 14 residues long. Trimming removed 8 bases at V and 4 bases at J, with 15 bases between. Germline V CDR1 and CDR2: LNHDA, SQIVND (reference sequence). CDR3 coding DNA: TGTGCCAGTGATACAGGAATAACAGGAAACACCATATATTTT. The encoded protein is CASDTGITGNTIYF. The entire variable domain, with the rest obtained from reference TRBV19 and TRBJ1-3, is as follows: DGGITQSPKYLFRKEGQNVTLSCEQNLNHDAMYWYRQDPGQGLRLIYYSQIVNDFQKGDIAEGYSVSREKKESFPLTVTSAQKNPTAFYLCASDTGITGNTIYFGEGSWLTVV.

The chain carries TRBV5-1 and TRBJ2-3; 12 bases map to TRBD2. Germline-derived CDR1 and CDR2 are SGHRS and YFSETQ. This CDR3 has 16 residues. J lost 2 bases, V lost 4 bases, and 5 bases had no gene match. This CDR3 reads CASSLGLAGLTDTQYF. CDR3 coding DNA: TGCGCCAGCAGCCTAGGACTAGCGGGGCTCACAGATACGCAGTATTTT.

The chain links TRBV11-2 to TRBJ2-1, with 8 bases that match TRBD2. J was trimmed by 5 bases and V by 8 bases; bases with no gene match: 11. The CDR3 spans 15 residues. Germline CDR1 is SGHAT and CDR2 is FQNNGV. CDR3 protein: CASSTGGPGDNEQFF. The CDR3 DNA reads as TGTGCCAGCTCCACGGGAGGGCCCGGGGACAATGAGCAGTTCTTC.

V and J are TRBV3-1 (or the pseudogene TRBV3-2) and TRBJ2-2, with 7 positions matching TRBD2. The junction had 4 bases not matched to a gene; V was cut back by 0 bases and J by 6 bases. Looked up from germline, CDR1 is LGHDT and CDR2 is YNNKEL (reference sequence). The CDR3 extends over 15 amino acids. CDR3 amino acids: CASSQEGGVPGELFF. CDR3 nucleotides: TGTGCCAGCAGCCAAGAGGGAGGGGTTCCCGGGGAGCTGTTTTTT.

This chain's CDR3 is CAISTGTSFETDTQYF. DNA of the CDR3: TGTGCCATCAGTACCGGGACTAGCTTTGAGACGGATACGCAGTATTTT. This chain joins TRBV10-3 and TRBJ2-3; 9 bases fit TRBD2. V lost 5 bases, J lost 6 bases, and 12 bases stayed unmatched. Germline CDR1 reads ENHRY; CDR2 reads SYGVKD. CDR3 length equals 16 residues.

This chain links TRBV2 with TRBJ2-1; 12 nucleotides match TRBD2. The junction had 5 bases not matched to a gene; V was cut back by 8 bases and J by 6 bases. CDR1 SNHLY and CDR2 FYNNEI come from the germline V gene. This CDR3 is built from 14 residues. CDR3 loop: CASHLAGGSNEQFF. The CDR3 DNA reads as TGTGCCAGCCATCTAGCGGGGGGGAGCAATGAGCAGTTCTTC.

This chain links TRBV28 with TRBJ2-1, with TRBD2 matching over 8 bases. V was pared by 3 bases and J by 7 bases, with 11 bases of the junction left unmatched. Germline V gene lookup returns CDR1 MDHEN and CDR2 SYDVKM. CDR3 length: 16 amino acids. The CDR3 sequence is CASSLPREGHSNEQFF. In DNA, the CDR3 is TGTGCCAGCAGTTTGCCCCGGGAGGGCCACTCGAATGAGCAGTTCTTC.